This T cell receptor beta chain was retrieved from a study of T cell changes during pregnancy in multiple sclerosis. Trimming removed 4 bases at V and 5 bases at J, with 9 bases between. The CDR3 has 12 amino acids. Germline V CDR1 and CDR2: SGHRS, YFSETQ. Sequencing was performed with immunoSEQ multiplex PCR; in TCRdb, only in-frame clones are kept and a portion is missing. The sample has 33,000 or so clones; 70% to 90% are singletons. The source was CD8+ T cells from peripheral blood mononuclear cells, collected in the second trimester of pregnancy. The TCR originated in a female donor with multiple sclerosis, enrolled in a pregnancy study. The rearrangement links TRBV5-1 to TRBJ2-5; D gene unclear. The CDR3 nucleotides read TGCGCCAGCAGCAACCCCAGGGAGACCCAGTACTTC. Translated: CASSNPRETQYF.